The source of this T cell receptor beta chain is a study of CD8+ T cells in alopecia areata (dated by TCRdb to between 2018 and 2020). In terms of the full investigation: Treated patients were enrolled in an open-label pilot trial of oral tofacitinib at 5 to 10 mg twice daily for moderate-to-severe alopecia areata. Patients received tofacitinib for 6 to 18 months and were then followed off drug for 6 months to check for delayed response and recurrence. Scalp clonality was compared across normal scalp (n=4), patchy alopecia areata scalp (n=8), and alopecia totalis/universalis scalp (n=8). TCRbeta CDR3 regions were amplified by immunoSEQ multiplex PCR using 35 Vbeta forward and 13 Jbeta reverse primers. RNA was extracted with the PAXgene miRNA kit for fixed scalp, the miRNeasy kit for PBMCs, and the RNeasy kit for mouse skin. To study T cell clonal expansion in alopecia areata, the researchers applied high-throughput TCRbeta sequencing to both the C3H/HeJ mouse model and human patients. Tofacitinib-treated patients had biopsies at baseline and at 4 and 24 weeks of treatment, with a later scalp biopsy in several patients. In humans, TCRbeta sequencing was performed on scalp tissue and on sorted CD4+ and CD8+ peripheral blood T cells from healthy controls and from patients with patchy or totalis/universalis alopecia areata. Overall study results and their limits: Resident alphabeta T cells in normal human skin are also sequenced, complicating scalp TCR repertoire analysis, unlike mouse skin dominated by gammadelta T cells. TCR sequences shared between patients were less clear than in mice, possibly partly because of HLA diversity in the patient population. Compared with normal scalp, lesional scalp had higher clonality and more expanded CD8+ clones, particularly in alopecia totalis/universalis, a pattern that suggests antigenic drive.

This clone came up a few times. Which antigen it targets is not known. No per-base quality is available; no much larger clone lies one base away. The library was generated by the immunoSEQ multiplex PCR assay. For TCR sequencing, RNA was extracted from every sample and reverse transcribed into cDNA to serve as template. SuperScript III was used to make first-strand cDNA, primed with a 2:1 mix of oligo-dT and random hexamers. A synthetic immune receptor repertoire was used to measure amplification bias, and any remaining bias was corrected computationally. The study's own analysis went as follows. Raw reads were preprocessed to remove errors, and CDR3 was defined by IMGT conventions from the conserved cysteine to phenylalanine. Clonality was computed by normalizing Shannon entropy by log2 of the number of productive unique TCRs and subtracting the result from 1. CD4 or CD8 identity of scalp clones was inferred by cross-referencing scalp TCRbeta sequences with sorted blood CD4 and CD8 repertoires. What TCRdb holds here is the immuneACCESS table cut down to in-frame rearrangements. Part of the clones is not present; checked against another copy, under half of the missing clones reflect an unresolved V gene, and the others are unexplained. V and J calls plus clone size are reproduced from that table; the DNA served to infer D and trimming. This sample lists about 150,000 clones; more than 45% were detected once. The ten largest account for roughly 19% of the sample.

Counted from cysteine to phenylalanine, this CDR3 has 15 amino acids. Of the read, only the CDR3 DNA is kept; its 45 bases are in frame from base 1. V sheds 2 bases and J sheds 7 bases, leaving 15 bases between their ends. In the germline V gene, CDR1 corresponds to MRHNA and CDR2 to SNTAGT. The intended sense of this specimen's time point label: baseline before oral tofacitinib. Lesional scalp punch biopsies and peripheral blood were obtained from alopecia areata patients. PBMCs were isolated by density centrifugation and stained for CD3, CD4 and CD8, and CD4+ and CD8+ T cells were sorted on a FACSAria.

The material was CD8+ T cells sorted from blood, obtained at week 0. This TCR came from a human donor with alopecia areata. The chain joins TRBV6-4 to TRBJ2-1; perhaps TRBD2 is the D gene, with 6 bases matching. The DNA is as follows: TGTGCCAGCAGTGACGCGGAGAGGGGAGGAAATGAGCAGTTCTTC. It translates to CASSDAERGGNEQFF.